A single sample is the source of the 15 T cell receptor beta chains below, sequenced in a study of shared clonotypes between healthy human individuals. Positive CCR7 selection of CD45RO-negative cells yielded the naive CD8 cells, and terminally differentiated effector memory CD45RA+ cells were excluded. TCRdb keeps only in-frame clones here, not all; method: immunoSEQ multiplex PCR. The sample records millions of clones, about 95% being singletons. Sequenced material: naive CD8+ T cells sorted from blood. These TCRs come from a man aged 18 to 29 in good health.

Comments on this clone: The sample has other DNA sequences that encode this CDR3 too. This sequence joins TRBV11-2 and TRBJ2-7; no reliable D call. V was cut by 2 bases and J by 3 bases, with 5 bases left in between. Germline V gene sequence: CDR1 SGHAT, CDR2 FQNNGV. The CDR3 is 12 residues long. Here the CDR3 reads CASSLFSYEQYF. CDR3 nucleotide sequence: TGTGCCAGCAGCTTATTCAGCTACGAGCAGTACTTC.

The chain employs TRBV2 and TRBJ2-7, with D tentatively TRBD2 (5 bases). Germline CDR1 reads SNHLY; CDR2 reads FYNNEI. Trimming took off 4 bases at V and 2 bases at J, with 9 bases between the two ends. The CDR3 totals 13 residues. The CDR3 DNA is TGTGCCAGCAGTGGTATTAGCGCCTACGAGCAGTACTTC. Protein product: CASSGISAYEQYF. Complete variable domain (other parts from reference TRBV2 and TRBJ2-7): EPEVTQTPSHQVTQMGQEVILRCVPISNHLYFYWYRQILGQKVEFLVSFYNNEISEKSEIFDDQFSVERPDGSNFTLKIRSTKLEDSAMYFCASSGISAYEQYFGPGTRLTVT.

The chain joins TRBV28 to TRBJ1-2; D is unclear. The CDR3 extends over 14 amino acids. Germline values: CDR1 MDHEN, CDR2 SYDVKM. V lost 10 bases to trimming and J lost 0 bases, with 15 bases between them. The CDR3 nucleotides are TGTGCCACCAAATACGAGGGAGCTAACTATGGCTACACCTTC. Encoded protein: CATKYEGANYGYTF.

The chain has TRBV27 and TRBJ2-3; the match to TRBD2 covers 12 bases. The germline gives CDR1 MNHEY, CDR2 SMNVEV (reference sequence). The CDR3 loop spans 16 amino acids. Trimming removed 5 bases from V and 3 bases from J; junction bases left unmatched: 6. CDR3 DNA sequence: TGTGCCAGCAGTCTCACTAGCGGGGGGACTACAGATACGCAGTATTTT. This translates into CASSLTSGGTTDTQYF.

The chain employs TRBV5-1 and TRBJ1-5, with D perhaps matching TRBD1 (6 bases). Looked up from germline, CDR1 is SGHRS and CDR2 is YFSETQ. The CDR3 has 15 amino acids. The V and J ends lost 5 bases and 2 bases respectively, with 14 bases between them. The CDR3 DNA reads TGCGCCAGCAGGATGGGGGCAGAAGGCAATCAGCCCCAGCATTTT. This codes for CASRMGAEGNQPQHF. Combining the CDR3 with reference TRBV5-1 and TRBJ1-5 gives the whole variable domain KAGVTQTPRYLIKTRGQQVTLSCSPISGHRSVSWYQQTPGQGLQFLFEYFSETQRNKGNFPGRFSGRQFSNSRSEMNVSTLELGDSALYLCASRMGAEGNQPQHFGDGTRLSIL.

The V gene is TRBV10-2, the J gene TRBJ1-1; tentatively, D is TRBD1 (6 bases). Trimming took off 10 bases at V and 7 bases at J, with 19 bases between the two ends. Germline loops: CDR1 WSHSY, CDR2 SAAADI. CDR3 length: 13 amino acids. The CDR3 reads CATEDRKGHEAFF. As DNA, the CDR3 is TGCGCCACCGAGGACAGAAAGGGACATGAAGCTTTCTTT.

This clone appeared once. The CDR3 spells CASSHLMGWVAFF. In DNA form, the CDR3 reads TGTGCCAGCAGCCACCTAATGGGTTGGGTGGCTTTCTTT. This chain connects TRBV7-9 to TRBJ1-1; D not resolved. Germline CDR1 SEHNR, CDR2 FQNEAQ (reference sequence). Trimming removed 5 bases from V and 11 bases from J, with 18 bases in between. This CDR3 region has 13 residues.

The chain recombines TRBV5-1 with TRBJ1-5; no firm D call. Germline CDR1 SGHRS, CDR2 YFSETQ. This CDR3 spans 13 amino acids. The V end was cut by 0 bases, the J end by 9 bases, with 10 bases between. The CDR3 reads CASSLAAGGPQHF. Here the CDR3 DNA reads TGCGCCAGCAGCTTGGCCGCCGGAGGGCCCCAGCATTTT.

The V call is TRBV27, the J call TRBJ1-1; TRBD1 aligns across 8 bases. The CDR3 sequence is 15 residues long. The germline V gene has CDR1 MNHEY and CDR2 SMNVEV (reference sequence). After removal of 5 bases from V and 4 bases from J, the junction contained 9 bases not matched to a gene. The CDR3 DNA reads as TGTGCCAGCAGTGCGGTGACAGGGGCGGGCACTGAAGCTTTCTTT. Its protein product is CASSAVTGAGTEAFF.

The chain is built from TRBV5-6 and TRBJ2-2, with 8 bases that match TRBD1. Germline V lookup: CDR1 SGHDT, CDR2 YYEEEE. This CDR3 region has 14 residues. V was clipped by 4 bases and J by 6 bases; unmatched bases: 5. Here the CDR3 reads CASSRQGSPGELFF. DNA for the CDR3: TGTGCCAGCAGCCGACAGGGGAGTCCCGGGGAGCTGTTTTTT.

The gene calls are TRBV19 and TRBJ2-7, with 7 bases identical to TRBD1. Germline-derived CDR1 and CDR2 are LNHDA and SQIVND (reference sequence). The junction had 7 bases not matched to a gene; V was cut back by 3 bases and J by 2 bases. The CDR3 sequence is 15 residues long. The CDR3 protein is CASSIGQAFAYEQYF. The CDR3 DNA reads as TGTGCCAGTAGTATTGGACAGGCGTTCGCCTACGAGCAGTACTTC.

This clone was seen only once. The chain has TRBV28 and TRBJ2-7; 9 nucleotides agree with TRBD1. CDR1 is MDHEN and CDR2 is SYDVKM in the germline V gene. V dropped 7 bases and J dropped 6; count of bases not matched to a gene: 7. This CDR3 is 13 amino acids long. CDR3 sequence reads: CASTVTGGGEQYF. The CDR3 DNA follows: TGTGCCAGCACCGTAACAGGGGGCGGCGAGCAGTACTTC.

Details on this clone: Other DNA variants within this sample encode the same CDR3. The rearrangement links TRBV30 to TRBJ2-5; D remains ambiguous. There are 12 residues in the CDR3. Trimming pared 0 bases from V and 5 bases from J, leaving 7 bases between. Looked up from germline, CDR1 is GTSNPN and CDR2 is SVGIG (reference sequence). The CDR3 bases are TGTGCCTGGAGTGTACTTGGTGAGACCCAGTACTTC. Translated: CAWSVLGETQYF.

This chain connects TRBV28 to TRBJ2-2; TRBD1 agrees at 7 bases. The CDR3 is 16 amino acids. V lost 6 bases and J lost 4; bases outside the gene matches: 11. CDR1 and CDR2 (germline): MDHEN, SYDVKM. CDR3 nucleotide sequence: TGTGCCAGCAGCCCGAGAGGGGGCTTGGGCACCGGGGAGCTGTTTTTT. It is translated as CASSPRGGLGTGELFF. The full variable domain, in which reference TRBV28 and TRBJ2-2 provide the parts outside the CDR3, is DVKVTQSSRYLVKRTGEKVFLECVQDMDHENMFWYRQDPGLGLRLIYFSYDVKMKEKGDIPEGYSVSREKKERFSLILESASTNQTSMYLCASSPRGGLGTGELFFGEGSRLTVL.

The chain recombines TRBV9 with TRBJ2-3, with D maybe TRBD2 (6 bases). V was shortened by 7 bases and J by 0 bases, with 15 bases between the two germline ends. The CDR3 runs 15 residues. The germline V gene has CDR1 SGDLS and CDR2 YYNGEE. The CDR3: CASGEEGTSTDTQYF. CDR3 in DNA: TGTGCCAGCGGCGAGGAGGGAACTAGCACAGATACGCAGTATTTT.